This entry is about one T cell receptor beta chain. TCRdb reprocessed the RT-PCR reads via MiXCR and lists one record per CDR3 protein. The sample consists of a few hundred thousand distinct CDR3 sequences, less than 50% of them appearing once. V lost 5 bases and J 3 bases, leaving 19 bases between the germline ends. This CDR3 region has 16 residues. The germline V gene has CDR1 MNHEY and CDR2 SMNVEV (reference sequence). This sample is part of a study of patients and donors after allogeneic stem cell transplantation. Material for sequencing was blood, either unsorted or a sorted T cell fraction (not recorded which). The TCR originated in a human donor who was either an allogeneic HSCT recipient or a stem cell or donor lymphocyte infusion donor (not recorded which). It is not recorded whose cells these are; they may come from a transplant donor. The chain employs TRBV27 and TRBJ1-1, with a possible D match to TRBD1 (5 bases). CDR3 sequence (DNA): TGTGCCAGCAGTGTCGGGACGACTATAGGGTACACTGAAGCTTTCTTT. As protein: CASSVGTTIGYTEAFF.